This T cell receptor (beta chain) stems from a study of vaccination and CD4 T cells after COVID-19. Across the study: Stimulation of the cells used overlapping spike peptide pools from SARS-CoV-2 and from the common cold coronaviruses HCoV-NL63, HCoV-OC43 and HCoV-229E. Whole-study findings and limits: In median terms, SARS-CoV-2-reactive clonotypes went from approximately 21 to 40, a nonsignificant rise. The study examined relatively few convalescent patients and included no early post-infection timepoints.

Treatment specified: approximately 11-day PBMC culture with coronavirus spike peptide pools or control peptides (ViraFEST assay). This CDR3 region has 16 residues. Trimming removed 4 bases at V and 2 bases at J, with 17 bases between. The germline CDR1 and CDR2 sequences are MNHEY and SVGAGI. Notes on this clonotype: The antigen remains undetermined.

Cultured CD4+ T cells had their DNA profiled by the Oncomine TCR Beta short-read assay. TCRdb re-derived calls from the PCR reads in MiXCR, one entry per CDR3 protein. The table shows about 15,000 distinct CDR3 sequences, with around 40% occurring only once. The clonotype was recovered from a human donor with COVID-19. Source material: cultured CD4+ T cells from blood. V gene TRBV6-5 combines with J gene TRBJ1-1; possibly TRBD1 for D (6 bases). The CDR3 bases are TGTGCCAGCAGTTTTCTCTGGACAGAAGGAAACACTGAAGCTTTCTTT. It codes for CASSFLWTEGNTEAFF.